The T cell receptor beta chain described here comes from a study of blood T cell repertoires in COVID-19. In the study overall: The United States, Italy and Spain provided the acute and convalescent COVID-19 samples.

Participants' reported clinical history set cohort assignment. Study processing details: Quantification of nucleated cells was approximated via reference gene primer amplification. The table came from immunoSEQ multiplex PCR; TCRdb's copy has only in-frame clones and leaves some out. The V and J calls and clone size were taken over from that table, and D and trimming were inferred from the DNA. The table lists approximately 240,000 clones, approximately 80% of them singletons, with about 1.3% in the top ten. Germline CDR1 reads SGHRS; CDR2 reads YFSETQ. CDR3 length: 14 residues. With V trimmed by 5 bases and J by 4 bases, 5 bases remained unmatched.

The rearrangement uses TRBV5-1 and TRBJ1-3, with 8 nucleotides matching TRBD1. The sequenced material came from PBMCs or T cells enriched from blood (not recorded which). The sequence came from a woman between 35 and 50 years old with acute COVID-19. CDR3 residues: CASRLDRAGNTIYF. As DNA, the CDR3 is TGCGCCAGCAGACTGGACAGGGCGGGAAACACCATATATTTT.